This entry concerns a single T cell receptor beta chain. Its specificity is not known. Any history of autoimmune disease or systemic immunosuppression disqualified patients. The protocol was immunoSEQ multiplex PCR, while the TCRdb copy is restricted to in-frame clones and leaves out a portion. The table shows 55,000 to 85,000 clones, with about 90% occurring only once. The record originates from a study of OX40 agonist ivuxolimab in advanced cancers. As for the study in general: Patients were infused with ivuxolimab every 2 weeks at 0.01 to 10 mg/kg. Study-level results: Expanded clones were, on average, more numerous in CD8+ T cells than in CD4+.

The TCR originated in an adult with an advanced solid tumor such as melanoma, head and neck, liver or kidney cancer. The sample in question was CD4+ or CD8+ T cells sorted from blood, obtained in a trial of the OX40 agonist ivuxolimab.

This CDR3 is CASSRGSEQYF. The CDR3 DNA follows: TGTGCCAGCAGTAGGGGAAGCGAGCAGTACTTC. The genes are TRBV6-5 and TRBJ2-7; D possibly corresponds to TRBD1 (5 bases). From germline, CDR1 is MNHEY and CDR2 SVGAGI. Trimming pared 5 bases from V and 6 bases from J, leaving 8 bases between. CDR3 size: 11 residues.